The present entry profiles one T cell receptor beta chain with its context. Its antigen is currently unknown. The CDR3 has 16 amino acids. V was pared by 2 bases and J by 1 base, with 3 bases of the junction left unmatched. Germline CDR1 ENHRY, CDR2 SYGVKD. TCRdb reprocessed the 5' RACE reads with MiXCR, giving one entry per CDR3 protein. This table has fewer than 400,000 distinct CDR3 sequences, about 14% appearing once. The entry originates in a study of CD8 T cells in ankylosing spondylitis. Broader study findings: Made up of fewer than 10 highly homologous variants, a TCR beta motif appeared characteristic of ankylosing spondylitis blood.

Sequencing used blood, either unsorted or a sorted T cell fraction (not recorded which). The chain carries TRBV10-3 and TRBJ2-1; 9 nucleotides line up with TRBD1. The TCR comes from a male donor with ankylosing spondylitis or in good health (not recorded which). The CDR3: CAISEGTGYSYNEQFF. In DNA form, the CDR3 reads TGTGCCATCAGTGAGGGGACAGGGTATTCCTACAATGAGCAGTTCTTC.